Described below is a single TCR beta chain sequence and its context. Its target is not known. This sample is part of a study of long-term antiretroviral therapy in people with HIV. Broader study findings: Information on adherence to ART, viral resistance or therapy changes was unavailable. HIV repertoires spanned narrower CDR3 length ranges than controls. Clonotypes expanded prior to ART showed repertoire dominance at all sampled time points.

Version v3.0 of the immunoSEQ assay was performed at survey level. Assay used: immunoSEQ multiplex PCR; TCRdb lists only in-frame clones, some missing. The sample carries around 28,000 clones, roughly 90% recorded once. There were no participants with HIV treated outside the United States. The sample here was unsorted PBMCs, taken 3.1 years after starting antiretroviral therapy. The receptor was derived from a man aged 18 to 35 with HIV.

CDR3 loop: CASSPGNQETQYF. The CDR3, as DNA: TGTGCCAGCAGTCCGGGCAACCAAGAGACCCAGTACTTC. The chain uses TRBV7-2 and TRBJ2-5; D not resolved. The CDR3 spans 13 residues. The V end was cut by 6 bases, the J end by 0 bases, with 8 bases between. The germline V gene encodes CDR1 SGHTA and CDR2 FQGNSA.